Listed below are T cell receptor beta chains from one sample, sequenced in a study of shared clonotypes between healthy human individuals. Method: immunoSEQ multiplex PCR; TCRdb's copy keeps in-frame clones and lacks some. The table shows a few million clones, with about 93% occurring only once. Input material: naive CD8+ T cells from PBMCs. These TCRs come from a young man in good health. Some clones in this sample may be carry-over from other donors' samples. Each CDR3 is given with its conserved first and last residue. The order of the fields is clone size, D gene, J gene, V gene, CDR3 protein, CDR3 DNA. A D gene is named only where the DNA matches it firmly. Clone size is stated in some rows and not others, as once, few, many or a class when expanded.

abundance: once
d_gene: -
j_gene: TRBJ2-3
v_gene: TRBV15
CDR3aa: CATSRGLGGPDTQYF
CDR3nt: TGTGCCACCAGCAGAGGCCTCGGCGGTCCAGATACGCAGTATTTT

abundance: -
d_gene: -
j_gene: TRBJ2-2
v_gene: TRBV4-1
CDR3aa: CASSHPPFQGTGELFF
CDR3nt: TGCGCCAGCAGCCACCCTCCCTTCCAGGGTACCGGGGAGCTGTTTTTT

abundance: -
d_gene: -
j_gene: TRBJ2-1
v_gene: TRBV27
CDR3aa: CASSSWGYNEQFF
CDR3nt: TGTGCCAGCAGTTCCTGGGGGTACAATGAGCAGTTCTTC

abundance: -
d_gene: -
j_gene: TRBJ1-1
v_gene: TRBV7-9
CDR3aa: CASSLAISSGTEAFF
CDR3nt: TGTGCCAGCAGCTTAGCGATCTCAAGCGGCACTGAAGCTTTCTTT

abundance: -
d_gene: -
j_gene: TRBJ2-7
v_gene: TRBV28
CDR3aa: CASRQPTYEQYF
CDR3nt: TGTGCCAGCAGACAGCCAACCTACGAGCAGTACTTC

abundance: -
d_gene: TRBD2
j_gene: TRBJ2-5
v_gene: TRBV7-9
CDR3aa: CASTRGKQETQYF
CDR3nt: TGTGCCAGCACGCGGGGGAAACAAGAGACCCAGTACTTC

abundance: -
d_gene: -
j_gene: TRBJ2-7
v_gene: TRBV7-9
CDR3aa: CASSPADTTYEQYF
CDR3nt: TGTGCCAGCAGTCCTGCGGACACCACCTACGAGCAGTACTTC

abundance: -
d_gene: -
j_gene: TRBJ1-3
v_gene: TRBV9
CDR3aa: CASSVGAGLDTIYF
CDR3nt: TGTGCCAGCAGCGTAGGGGCAGGGCTGGACACCATATATTTT

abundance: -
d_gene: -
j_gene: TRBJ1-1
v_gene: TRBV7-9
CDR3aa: CASSWPFEAFF
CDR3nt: TGTGCCAGCAGCTGGCCATTTGAAGCTTTCTTT

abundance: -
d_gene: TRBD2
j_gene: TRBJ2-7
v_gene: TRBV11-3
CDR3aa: CASSQTSLGEQYF
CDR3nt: TGTGCCAGCAGTCAGACTAGCCTGGGCGAGCAGTACTTC

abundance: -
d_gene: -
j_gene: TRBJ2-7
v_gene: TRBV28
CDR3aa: CASSLEGAVFSYEQYF
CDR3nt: TGTGCCAGCAGTTTGGAGGGCGCCGTGTTTTCCTACGAGCAGTACTTC

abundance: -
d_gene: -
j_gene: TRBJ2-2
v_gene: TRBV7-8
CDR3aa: CASSLWAGSNTGELFF
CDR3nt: TGTGCCAGCAGCTTATGGGCGGGCTCGAACACCGGGGAGCTGTTTTTT

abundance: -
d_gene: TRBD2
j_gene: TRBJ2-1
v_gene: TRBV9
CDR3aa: CASSVDLAAYNEQFF
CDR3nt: TGTGCCAGCAGCGTAGATCTAGCGGCCTACAATGAGCAGTTCTTC

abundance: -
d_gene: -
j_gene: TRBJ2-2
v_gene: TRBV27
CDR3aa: CASTYPPGHPNTGELFF
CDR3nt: TGTGCCAGCACGTACCCCCCGGGACACCCGAACACCGGGGAGCTGTTTTTT

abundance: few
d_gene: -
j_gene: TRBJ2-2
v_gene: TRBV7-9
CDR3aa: CASLGNTGELFF
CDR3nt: TGTGCCAGCTTGGGTAACACCGGGGAGCTGTTTTTT

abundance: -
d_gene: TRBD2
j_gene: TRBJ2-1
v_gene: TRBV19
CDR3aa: CASRGEGNEQFF
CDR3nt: TGTGCCAGTAGGGGGGAGGGTAATGAGCAGTTCTTC